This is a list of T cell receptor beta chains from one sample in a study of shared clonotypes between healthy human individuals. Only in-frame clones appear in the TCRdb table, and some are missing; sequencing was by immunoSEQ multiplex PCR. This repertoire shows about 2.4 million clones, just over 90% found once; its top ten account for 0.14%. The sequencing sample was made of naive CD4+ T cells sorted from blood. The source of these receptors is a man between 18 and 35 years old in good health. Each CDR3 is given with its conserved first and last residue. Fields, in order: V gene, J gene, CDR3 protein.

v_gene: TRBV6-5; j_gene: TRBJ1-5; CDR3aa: CASSRNRGTAQPQHF
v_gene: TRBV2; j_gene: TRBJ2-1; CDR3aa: CASSPLAGVISHEQFF
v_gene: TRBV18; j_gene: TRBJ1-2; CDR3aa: CASSPEGEAYGYTF
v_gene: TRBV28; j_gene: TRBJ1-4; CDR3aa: CASSPGTANEKLFF
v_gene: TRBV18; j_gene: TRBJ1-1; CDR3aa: CASSQSSGQFNTEAFF
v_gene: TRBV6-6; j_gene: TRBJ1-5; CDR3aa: CASSYGGASNQPQHF
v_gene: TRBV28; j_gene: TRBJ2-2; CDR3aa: CASKRTGVDGELFF
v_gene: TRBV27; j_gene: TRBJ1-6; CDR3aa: CASSLAGKLVSPLHF
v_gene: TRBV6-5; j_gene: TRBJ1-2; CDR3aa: CASSYPGTGGHGYTF
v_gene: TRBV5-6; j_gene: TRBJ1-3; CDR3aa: CASSHYDSGNTIYF
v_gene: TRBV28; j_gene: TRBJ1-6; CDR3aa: CASSPNTGNNSPLHF
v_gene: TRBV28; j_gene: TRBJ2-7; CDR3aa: CASSLSPGQGTKEQYF
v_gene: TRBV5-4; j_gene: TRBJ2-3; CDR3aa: CASSSRLAGVTDTQYF
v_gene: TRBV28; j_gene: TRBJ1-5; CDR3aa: CASSSLPTSGGPQHF
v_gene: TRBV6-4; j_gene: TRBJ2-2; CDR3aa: CASSRGDMPGELFF
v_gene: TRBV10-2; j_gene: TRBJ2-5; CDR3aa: CASRAGMETQYF
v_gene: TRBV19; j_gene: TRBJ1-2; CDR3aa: CASSIVVGDSTGYTF
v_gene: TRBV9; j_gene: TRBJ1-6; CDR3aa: CASSAAGQNNSPLHF
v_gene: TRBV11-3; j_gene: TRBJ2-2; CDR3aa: CASSLVAGKNTGELFF
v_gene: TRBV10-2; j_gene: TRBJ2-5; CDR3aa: CASRVPGVGETQYF
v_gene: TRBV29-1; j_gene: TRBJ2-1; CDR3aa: CSVGVSGVAEQFF
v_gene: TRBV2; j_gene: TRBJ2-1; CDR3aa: CASSADIPYNEQFF
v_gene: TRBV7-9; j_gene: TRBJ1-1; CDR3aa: CASSPTGLNTEAFF
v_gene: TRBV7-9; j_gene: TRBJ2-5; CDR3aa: CASSFGRGYQETQYF
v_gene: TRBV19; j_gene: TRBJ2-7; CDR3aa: CASSMAPGGPYEQYF
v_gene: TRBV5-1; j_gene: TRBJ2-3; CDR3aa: CASSHERETDTQYF
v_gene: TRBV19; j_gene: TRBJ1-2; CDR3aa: CASSIGINYGYTF
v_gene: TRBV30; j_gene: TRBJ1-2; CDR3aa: CAWSVNRGRPGAGYGYTF
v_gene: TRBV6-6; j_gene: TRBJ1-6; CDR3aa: CASRAPGQNSPLHF
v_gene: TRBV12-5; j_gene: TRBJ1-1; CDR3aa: CASGLVLSNRVPAEAFF
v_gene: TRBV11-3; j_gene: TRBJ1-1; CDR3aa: CASSLDRFGEAFF
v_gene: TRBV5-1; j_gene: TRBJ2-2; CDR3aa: CASSLSPAWAGELFF
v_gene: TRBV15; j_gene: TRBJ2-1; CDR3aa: CATSSGGTGTTDNEQFF
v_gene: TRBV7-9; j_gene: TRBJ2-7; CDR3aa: CASSLSDDSSRDEQYF
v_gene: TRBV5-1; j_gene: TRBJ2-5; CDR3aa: CASWKTGQEETQYF
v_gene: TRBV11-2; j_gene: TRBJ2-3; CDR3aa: CASSLAGTTTDTQYF
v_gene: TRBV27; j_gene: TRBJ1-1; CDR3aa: CASEKRGPNTEAFF
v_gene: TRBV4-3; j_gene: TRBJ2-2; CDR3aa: CASSPGPATGELFF
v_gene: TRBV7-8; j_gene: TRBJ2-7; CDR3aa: CASSGQYEQYF
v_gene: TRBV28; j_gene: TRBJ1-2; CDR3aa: CASSSTGGGNYGYTF
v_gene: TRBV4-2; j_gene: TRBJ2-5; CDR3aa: CASSQTRDHQETQYF
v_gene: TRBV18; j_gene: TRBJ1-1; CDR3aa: CASSPNRDTEAFF
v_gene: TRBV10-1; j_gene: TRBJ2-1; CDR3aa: CASSESKAGDRGEQFF
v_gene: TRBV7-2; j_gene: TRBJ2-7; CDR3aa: CASSLQGGYEQYF
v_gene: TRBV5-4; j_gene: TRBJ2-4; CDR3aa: CASSLAGGENIQYF